Below, 29 T cell receptor beta chains from the same sample are listed, as sequenced in a study of OX40 agonist ivuxolimab in advanced cancers. Using immunoSEQ multiplex PCR, the repertoire was profiled, and TCRdb retains in-frame clones only, with some absent. The data contain approximately 35,000 clones, about 80% of them seen just once; the ten biggest clones take up roughly 25%. Sequencing used CD4+ or CD8+ T cells sorted from blood, obtained in a trial of the OX40 agonist ivuxolimab. Receptor source: an adult with an advanced solid tumor such as melanoma, head and neck, liver or kidney cancer.

The chain recombines TRBV6-4 with TRBJ1-5; TRBD1 might be the D (5 bases). Germline V gives CDR1 MRHNA, CDR2 SNTAGT. This CDR3 spans 14 amino acids. V was clipped by 6 bases and J by 0 bases, with 9 bases between them. Here the CDR3 DNA reads TGTGCCAGCAGCAAGGACACTAGCAATCAGCCCCAGCATTTT. Translated, it gives CASSKDTSNQPQHF.

The chain has TRBV6-4 and TRBJ2-7; the D gene is possibly TRBD1 (6 bases). Germline V lookup: CDR1 MRHNA, CDR2 SNTAGT. This CDR3 contains 16 residues. The V end was cut by 8 bases, the J end by 1 base, with 21 bases between. The CDR3 nucleotides read TGTGCCAGCCCCGAACCCGGGACACGGTCATCCTACGAGCAGTACTTC. Residues: CASPEPGTRSSYEQYF.

CDR3 amino acids: CASSKETSGGCGGANVLTF. CDR3 DNA: TGTGCCAGCAGCAAAGAGACTAGCGGGGGCTGTGGTGGGGCCAACGTCCTGACTTTC. This chain links TRBV21-1 with TRBJ2-6; no check of the table's D call, TRBD2, against the DNA was made. TRBV21-1 is deemed a pseudogene. This CDR3 is built from 19 residues.

In its sample, this clone was seen a few times. The chain has TRBV19 and TRBJ1-6; maybe TRBD1 (6 bases). V gave up 4 bases and J gave up 8 bases, with 9 bases separating them. Germline V lookup: CDR1 LNHDA, CDR2 SQIVND (reference sequence). There are 13 residues in the CDR3. The CDR3 bases are TGTGCCAGTAGTAATAACAGGGATTCACCCCTCCACTTT. This translates into CASSNNRDSPLHF.

V usage is TRBV15 and J usage is TRBJ2-5, with 9 nucleotides matching TRBD1. This CDR3 spans 14 amino acids. Germline V CDR1 and CDR2: LNHNV, YYDKDF (reference sequence). V lost 9 bases and J lost 5; bases outside the gene matches: 10. The CDR3 protein is CATSKTGGAETQYF. DNA of the CDR3: TGTGCCACTTCGAAAACAGGGGGCGCGGAGACCCAGTACTTC.

The chain employs TRBV28 and TRBJ2-2, with TRBD1 matching over 8 bases. Germline CDR1 reads MDHEN; CDR2 reads SYDVKM. The CDR3 length is 17 residues. The V gene end was trimmed by 7 bases and the J gene end by 5 bases; junction bases not matched to a gene: 15. In nucleotides, the CDR3 is TGTGCCAGCACTACTTCGCGTGGACAGGGAGGTACCGGGGAGCTGTTTTTT. Translation gives CASTTSRGQGGTGELFF.

The chain combines TRBV5-1 with TRBJ2-3; D may be TRBD1 or TRBD2 (5 bases each). Per the germline V gene, CDR1 is SGHRS and CDR2 is YFSETQ. Trimming took off 4 bases at V and 2 bases at J, with 8 bases between the two ends. The length of the CDR3 is 13 residues. CDR3 coding DNA: TGCGCCAGCAGCGGGGGAAACACAGATACGCAGTATTTT. Translation gives CASSGGNTDTQYF.

The V gene is TRBV6-1, the J gene TRBJ2-4, with D perhaps TRBD2 (8 bases). The CDR3 is made up of 14 amino acids. V dropped 10 bases and J dropped 7 bases, with 20 bases sitting between them. Germline loops: CDR1 MNHNS, CDR2 SASEGT. Here the CDR3 reads CATMNRGLENIQYF. The CDR3 bases are TGTGCCACTATGAACAGGGGACTAGAGAACATTCAGTACTTC.

This clone was found once. The J gene is TRBJ1-1, the V gene TRBV11-1; D uncertain. The length of the CDR3 is 16 residues. In germline, CDR1 is SGHAT, CDR2 FQDESV (reference sequence). Trimming took 5 bases from V and 0 from J, leaving 16 bases between them. This CDR3 is CASSKDRARMNTEAFF. The CDR3 DNA follows: TGTGCCAGCAGCAAGGACCGGGCCCGGATGAACACTGAAGCTTTCTTT.

The genes are TRBV10-1 and TRBJ2-2; 8 nucleotides line up with TRBD1. The CDR3 spans 14 residues. Trimming took 8 bases from V and 0 from J; bases not matched to a gene: 2. CDR1 and CDR2 (germline): WNHNN, SYGVQD (reference sequence). The CDR3 region is CASADRANTGELFF. DNA of the CDR3: TGCGCCAGCGCGGACAGGGCGAACACCGGGGAGCTGTTTTTT.

The chain is built from TRBV9 and TRBJ2-1; TRBD2 matches 9 bases. This CDR3 has 13 residues. The germline V gene encodes CDR1 SGDLS and CDR2 YYNGEE. V lost 4 bases, J lost 4 bases, and 0 bases stayed unmatched. CDR3 bases: TGTGCCAGCAGCCTAGCGGGGTACAATGAGCAGTTCTTC. It specifies CASSLAGYNEQFF.

This chain links TRBV5-1 with TRBJ2-1, with no clear D. CDR3 length: 12 residues. Germline V gene lookup returns CDR1 SGHRS and CDR2 YFSETQ. V gave up 7 bases and J gave up 9 bases, with 14 bases separating them. CDR3 DNA: TGCGCCAGCGGCGAAGATGTTGGTGAGCAGTTCTTC. It encodes CASGEDVGEQFF.

V usage is TRBV6-5 and J usage is TRBJ1-1, with 8 bases aligning to TRBD1. The CDR3 runs 11 residues. The V segment lost 4 bases and the J segment 10 bases; nucleotides outside the gene matches: 2. The germline CDR1 and CDR2 sequences are MNHEY and SVGAGI. The CDR3 reads CASSWTGRAFF. The CDR3, as DNA: TGTGCCAGCAGTTGGACAGGGAGAGCTTTCTTT.

J is TRBJ2-2 and V is TRBV4-1, with 8 bases that match TRBD2. This CDR3 region has 16 residues. Germline values: CDR1 MGHRA, CDR2 YSYEKL. V trimming: 4 bases; J trimming: 1 base; junction bases outside the gene matches: 5. The CDR3 region has the DNA TGCGCCAGCAGCCGAACGGGGGGGCGGAACACCGGGGAGCTGTTTTTT. Protein sequence: CASSRTGGRNTGELFF.

This clone was observed a handful of times. The V gene is TRBV15, the J gene TRBJ2-5; 7 bases are shared with TRBD1. The V gene end was trimmed by 1 base and the J gene end by 0 bases; junction bases not matched to a gene: 5. CDR3 length: 16 residues. CDR1 is LNHNV, CDR2 YYDKDF, per germline (reference sequence). For the CDR3, the DNA is TGTGCCACCAGCAGAGCTGGGACAGCTTACCAAGAGACCCAGTACTTC. As protein: CATSRAGTAYQETQYF.

This clone has a handful of counts. The chain combines TRBV19 with TRBJ1-1; no reliable D call. Germline V gene sequence: CDR1 LNHDA, CDR2 SQIVND (reference sequence). There are 15 residues in the CDR3. The V end was cut by 5 bases, the J end by 0 bases, with 13 bases between. The CDR3 DNA reads as TGTGCCAGTAGTCCCCGGGAAGGGATGAACACTGAAGCTTTCTTT. Translated, it gives CASSPREGMNTEAFF.

The chain carries TRBV18 and TRBJ2-2; no clear D. CDR3 size: 16 residues. Deletions cut 4 bases from V and 3 bases from J, with 15 bases between. The germline CDR1 and CDR2 sequences are KGHSH and LQKENI. The CDR3: CASSLRWPEDTGELFF. CDR3 in DNA: TGTGCCAGCTCACTCAGGTGGCCCGAGGACACCGGGGAGCTGTTTTTT.

The gene calls are TRBV6-5 and TRBJ1-6; no firm D call. Germline loops: CDR1 MNHEY, CDR2 SVGAGI. V was pared by 5 bases and J by 13 bases, with 18 bases between. This CDR3 is built from 14 residues. CDR3 in DNA: TGTGCCAGCAGTGCATCGTATACCCTTTCCCCCCTCCACTTT. Encoded protein: CASSASYTLSPLHF.

A few counts support this clone. J is TRBJ1-3 and V is TRBV6-1; D remains ambiguous. Germline lookup yields CDR1 MNHNS and CDR2 SASEGT. The CDR3 is 14 amino acids. With 2 bases removed from V and 0 bases from J, the gap between germline ends came to 5 bases. CDR3 in amino acids: CASSERFSGNTIYF. CDR3 sequence (DNA): TGTGCCAGCAGTGAACGCTTCTCTGGAAACACCATATATTTT.

This clone was counted only a few times. The chain is built from TRBV6-5 and TRBJ1-5; possibly TRBD1 for D (6 bases). Germline CDR1 is MNHEY and CDR2 is SVGAGI. The CDR3 extends over 12 amino acids. V was pared by 8 bases and J by 7 bases, with 12 bases between. Here the CDR3 reads CASGGAGQPQHF. The CDR3 coding sequence is TGTGCCAGCGGGGGCGCGGGACAGCCCCAGCATTTT.

The rearrangement joins TRBV6-6 to TRBJ2-7, with D perhaps matching TRBD1 or TRBD2 (5 bases each). Between the trimmed V and J ends, which lost 4 bases and 3 bases, there was a span of 13 bases. There are 14 residues in the CDR3. Germline V gene data show CDR1 as MNHNY and CDR2 as SVGAGI (reference sequence). The CDR3 region is CASSSWDGIYEQYF. CDR3 DNA: TGTGCCAGCAGTTCCTGGGACGGAATCTACGAGCAGTACTTC.

CDR3 coding DNA: TGCAGCGTTGCGGGACTAGCAACAGATACGCAGTATTTT. It encodes CSVAGLATDTQYF. The chain has TRBV29-1 and TRBJ2-3; 9 bases agree with TRBD2. Germline loops: CDR1 SQVTM, CDR2 ANQGSEA. The CDR3 loop spans 13 amino acids. V gave up 4 bases and J gave up 3 bases; unmatched junction bases: 2.

V is TRBV6-6 and J is TRBJ1-6; D not resolved. This CDR3 comprises 13 residues. Germline V lookup: CDR1 MNHNY, CDR2 SVGAGI (reference sequence). The V gene lost 4 bases and the J gene lost 7 bases, with 8 bases spanning the gap. CDR3 residues: CASSSTENSPLHF. CDR3 DNA sequence: TGTGCCAGCAGTTCCACAGAAAATTCACCCCTCCACTTT.

The J gene is TRBJ2-5, the V gene TRBV12-5; 13 bases align to TRBD2. Germline V CDR1 and CDR2: LGHNT, FRNRAP. V shed 6 bases and J 0 bases; nucleotides not matched to a gene: 7. The CDR3 runs to 17 residues. CDR3 DNA sequence: TGTGCTAGTGGAGCTGGACTAGCGGGGGTGTACCAAGAGACCCAGTACTTC. Its protein product is CASGAGLAGVYQETQYF.

The chain uses TRBV6-1 and TRBJ2-4, with D maybe TRBD1 (6 bases). CDR3 length: 14 residues. V was shortened by 5 bases and J by 3 bases, with 11 bases between the two germline ends. CDR1 is MNHNS and CDR2 is SASEGT in the germline V gene. CDR3 in DNA: TGTGCCAGCAGTTTGGACAGAGACAAAAACATTCAGTACTTC. Its protein is CASSLDRDKNIQYF.

The V call is TRBV2, the J call TRBJ2-1, with 9 nucleotides matching TRBD2. V lost 4 bases to trimming and J lost 9 bases; unmatched junction nucleotides: 7. CDR1 is SNHLY, CDR2 FYNNEI, per germline. The CDR3 consists of 14 residues. The CDR3 sequence is CASSGLAGRTEQFF. CDR3 DNA: TGTGCCAGCAGTGGCCTAGCGGGGCGCACTGAGCAGTTCTTC.

This chain links TRBV5-1 with TRBJ2-1, with TRBD2 as a possible D gene (5 bases). There are 15 residues in the CDR3. Germline-derived CDR1 and CDR2 are SGHRS and YFSETQ. V was pared by 4 bases and J by 6 bases, with 17 bases between. CDR3: CASSLRVVEGNEQFF. CDR3 nucleotide sequence: TGCGCCAGCAGCCTGCGGGTCGTCGAGGGCAATGAGCAGTTCTTC.

The chain combines TRBV11-2 with TRBJ2-3, with TRBD2 identical over 9 bases. V lost 5 bases and J lost 6; bases outside the gene matches: 12. The length of the CDR3 is 16 residues. CDR1 SGHAT and CDR2 FQNNGV come from the germline V gene. CDR3 amino acids: CASSLRLAAMGDTQYF. The CDR3 bases are TGTGCCAGCAGCCTCCGACTAGCGGCGATGGGGGATACGCAGTATTTT.

V and J are TRBV28 and TRBJ1-3, with D uncertain. V was clipped by 3 bases and J by 2 bases, with 8 bases between them. The CDR3 is 14 amino acids. CDR1 is MDHEN and CDR2 is SYDVKM in the germline V gene. CDR3 bases: TGTGCCAGCAGTTTGATCGTAACTGGAAACACCATATATTTT. Translation gives CASSLIVTGNTIYF.